This T cell receptor (beta chain) was observed in a study of blood T cell repertoires in COVID-19 (TCRdb year 2020). Regarding the research as a whole: Collaborator samples came from the United States, Italy and Spain and covered acute and convalescent phases of COVID-19. A de-identified subject ID, COVID-19 status, age in years and sex were almost always included in the sample metadata. The repertoires were released in a freely available public database meant as a resource for research on the immune response to SARS-CoV-2. The prospective study material was composed of cDNA or gDNA derived from T cells, B-cell-depleted T cells, or PBMCs. Where HLA class I and class II types were available, the types were taken from metadata supplied by the sample provider, not from assay-based typing. Deeply sampled blood TCRbeta repertoires from subjects exposed to, actively infected with, or recovered from COVID-19 were included in the dataset. The samples were drawn from two sources: the first 160 participants of the ongoing ImmuneRACE study, and 1,200 or so subjects contributed by 6 global collaborators.

Collaborating institutions collected whole blood in K2EDTA tubes following their own protocols. Collaborator samples were shipped for TCRbeta analysis as frozen whole blood, isolated PBMCs, or DNA extracted from either sample type. Summary of the overall study and its limitations: The amount of clinical and demographic metadata varied by source and participant and was provided uncurated.

Comment on this clone: The specificity of this receptor is unknown. Base qualities are not at hand, and no much larger clone is one base apart.

From its cysteine to its phenylalanine, the CDR3 spans 17 amino acids. Only the CDR3 DNA is retained, 51 bases long and in frame from the first base. From V the trimming removes 0 bases and from J it removes 6 bases, while the gene matches leave 14 bases of the junction unaccounted for. The germline V gene provides CDR1 LGHNT and CDR2 FRNRAP. TCRbeta CDR3 regions were amplified from genomic DNA using the immunoSEQ Assay, a bias-controlled multiplex PCR. In the authors' own workflow: The number of nucleated cells in each sample was estimated by amplification of reference gene primers within the assay. Sequence reads were collapsed and filtered to measure the absolute abundance of every unique TCRbeta CDR3 rearrangement. For each sample, productive Simpson clonality was calculated by taking the square root of Simpson's diversity index across productive rearrangements. The table was pulled from immuneACCESS by TCRdb, which kept in-frame rearrangements only. Such tables lose some clones; where checked, under half of the loss comes from unresolved V genes, and the rest has no known cause. The DNA was the basis for D and trimming; V, J and clone size are from that table. For this sample there are roughly 700,000 clones; approximately 90% appear just once. The ten biggest clones cover over 0.2% of the sample.

This sequence was found in a woman between 18 and 30 years old with acute or convalescent COVID-19. In this chain, TRBV12-5 is recombined with TRBJ2-7; TRBD2 aligns with 7 central bases. Sequencing input: peripheral blood. The CDR3 sequence is CASGLVQPGIGGGEQYF. The DNA is as follows: TGTGCTAGTGGTTTGGTACAGCCCGGTATTGGGGGGGGCGAGCAGTACTTC.